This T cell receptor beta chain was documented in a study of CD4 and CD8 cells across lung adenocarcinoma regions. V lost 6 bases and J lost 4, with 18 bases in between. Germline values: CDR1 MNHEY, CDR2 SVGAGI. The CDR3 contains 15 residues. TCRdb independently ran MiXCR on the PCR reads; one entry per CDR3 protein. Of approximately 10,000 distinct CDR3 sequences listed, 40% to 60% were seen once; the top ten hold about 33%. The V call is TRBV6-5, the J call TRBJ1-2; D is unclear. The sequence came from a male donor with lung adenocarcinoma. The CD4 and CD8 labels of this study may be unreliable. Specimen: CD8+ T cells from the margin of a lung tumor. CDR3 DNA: TGTGCCAGCAGATTCTCCCACGCGGGGAGCTATGGCTACACCTTC. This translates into CASRFSHAGSYGYTF.